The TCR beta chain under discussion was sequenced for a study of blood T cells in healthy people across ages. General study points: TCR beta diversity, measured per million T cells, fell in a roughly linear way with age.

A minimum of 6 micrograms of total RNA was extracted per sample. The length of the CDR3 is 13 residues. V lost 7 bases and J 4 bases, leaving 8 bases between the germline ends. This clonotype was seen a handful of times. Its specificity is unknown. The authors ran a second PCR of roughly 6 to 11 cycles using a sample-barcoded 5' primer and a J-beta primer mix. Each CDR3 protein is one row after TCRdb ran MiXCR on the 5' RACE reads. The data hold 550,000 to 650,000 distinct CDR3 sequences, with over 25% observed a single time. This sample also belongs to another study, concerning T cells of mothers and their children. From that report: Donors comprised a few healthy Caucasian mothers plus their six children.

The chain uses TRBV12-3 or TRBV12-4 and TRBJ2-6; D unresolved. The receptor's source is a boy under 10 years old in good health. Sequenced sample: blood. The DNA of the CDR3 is TGTGCCAGCAACGGAACCGGGGCCAACGTCCTGACTTTC. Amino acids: CASNGTGANVLTF.